Below, one TCR beta chain is given with its context. The antigen remains undetermined. These data are taken from a study of cytomegalovirus exposure and HLA in healthy donors. The PCR made use of 60 Vbeta and 13 Jbeta primers. Produced via immunoSEQ multiplex PCR; TCRdb's table is partial and in-frame only. Of approximately 100,000 clones listed, 69% are singletons. Study-level results: Across all donors, roughly uniform sequencing depth was an assumption of the presence/absence analyses. Later analysis identified 17,000 or so TCR beta sequences associated with HLA alleles, using a false discovery rate threshold of 0.05.

V was trimmed by 1 base and J by 0 bases, leaving 13 bases between them. The germline CDR1 and CDR2 sequences are SGHRS and YFSETQ. This CDR3 contains 17 residues. The donors gave bone marrow, and they were healthy. The sample taken for sequencing was PBMCs. The V call is TRBV5-1, the J call TRBJ2-2, with D perhaps TRBD1 (6 bases). The receptor was isolated from a woman in her 70s in good health and CMV-seropositive. The CDR3 bases are TGCGCCAGCAGCTTGAGTAGGGGGACATCGAACACCGGGGAGCTGTTTTTT. Protein sequence: CASSLSRGTSNTGELFF.